A selection of T cell receptor beta chains follows, all from one sample in a study of T cell responses to AZD1222 COVID-19 vaccine. Measured with immunoSEQ multiplex PCR; TCRdb has only the in-frame clones, and not every one. The sample has 200,000 to 250,000 clones; around 94% are singletons. The sample was peripheral blood, taken 28 days after the second dose of the MenACWY control vaccine. Receptors were obtained from an adult who received the MenACWY meningococcal vaccine as a control. Both conserved end residues are part of each CDR3. D genes are given only for firm matches. Rows give clone size only sometimes, using once, few, many, or a class for an expanded clone.

>.|.|TRBJ1-2|TRBV15
TGTGCCACCAGCAGAGATACGGACAGCCCCTTTGGTGGCTACACCTTC
CATSRDTDSPFGGYTF
>.|.|TRBJ2-7|TRBV3-1/TRBV3-2
TGTGCCAGCAGCGAACAGTGGACCTACGAGCAGTACTTC
CASSEQWTYEQYF
>TRBD2|.|TRBJ2-3|TRBV28
TGTGCCAGCAGTTTGACTAGCGGGGGGGGCCCCACAGATACGCAGTATTTT
CASSLTSGGGPTDTQYF
>.|.|TRBJ1-2|TRBV6-5
TGTGCCAGGTTGTTATTCTTTAACTATGGCTACACCTTC
CARLLFFNYGYTF
>TRBD1|.|TRBJ1-5|TRBV28
TGTGCCAGCAGTCTCTTACTAGGACAGGGAGGTAGCAATCAGCCCCAGCATTTT
CASSLLLGQGGSNQPQHF
>TRBD2|.|TRBJ2-1|TRBV9
TGTGCCAGCAGTGAACTAGCGGGAGTCTACAATGAGCAGTTCTTC
CASSELAGVYNEQFF
>.|.|TRBJ2-1|TRBV11-2
TGTGCCAGCAGCTTTAACAGGTACAATGAGCAGTTCTTC
CASSFNRYNEQFF
>TRBD2|.|TRBJ2-7|TRBV11-2
TGTGCCAGCAGCTCCCAGAGACGGGGAGCGGGAGGGCACCACTACGAGCAGTACTTC
CASSSQRRGAGGHHYEQYF
>.|.|TRBJ2-7|TRBV7-2
TGTGCCAGCAGCGAATATAATGCAAGACCCTACGAGCAGTACTTC
CASSEYNARPYEQYF
>TRBD1|many|TRBJ2-2|TRBV25-1
TGTGCCAGCTATCCAATAATAGGGGACAGGGCCACCGGGGAGCTGTTTTTT
CASYPIIGDRATGELFF
>.|.|TRBJ2-5|TRBV7-9
TGTGCCAGCAGCTCAACCGGTGAGACCCAGTACTTC
CASSSTGETQYF
>.|.|TRBJ1-3|TRBV7-2
TGTGCCAGCAGCTTTAAAGGGGCTGGAAACACCATATATTTT
CASSFKGAGNTIYF
>.|.|TRBJ2-1|TRBV6-6
TGTGCCAGCAGTTACTCGGGGGCCGGTTATGAGCAGTTCTTC
CASSYSGAGYEQFF
>.|.|TRBJ1-2|TRBV2
TGTGCCAGCAAGGGGAACTACGGGTCCGGCTACACCTTC
CASKGNYGSGYTF
>.|.|TRBJ1-3|TRBV7-8
TGTGCCAGCAGCTTAGGTCAGGGTCTCTCTGGAAACACCATATATTTT
CASSLGQGLSGNTIYF
>TRBD1|.|TRBJ1-1|TRBV7-2
TGTGCCAGCAGCTTAGTCTCGACAGGGGGTTCAAGTACTGAAGCTTTCTTT
CASSLVSTGGSSTEAFF
>TRBD1|.|TRBJ2-3|TRBV7-9
TGTGCCAGCAGCTTAGGCGGAGGGACAGGGACGAATACGCAGTATTTT
CASSLGGGTGTNTQYF
>TRBD2|.|TRBJ2-5|TRBV5-4
TGTGCCAGCACTATGGGGGGACTAGCGGGGCTGCCGACCCAGTACTTC
CASTMGGLAGLPTQYF
>TRBD2|.|TRBJ2-1|TRBV28
TGTGCCAGCAGTTTAGCCAGGGCGGGGGATGAGCAGTTCTTC
CASSLARAGDEQFF
>TRBD1|.|TRBJ2-7|TRBV30
TGTGCCTGGAGTGTACAGGGGAACGAGCAGTACTTC
CAWSVQGNEQYF
>TRBD1|.|TRBJ2-3|TRBV28
TGTGCCAGCAGTCCAGGACAGGGGGAATGGTTCACAGATACGCAGTATTTT
CASSPGQGEWFTDTQYF
>TRBD1|.|TRBJ2-1|TRBV5-1
TGCGCCAGCAGCTTGCTTCAGGGGGTTGGCAATGAGCAGTTCTTC
CASSLLQGVGNEQFF
>.|.|TRBJ2-3|TRBV19
TGTGCCAGTAGTATCGGGTCTCAGGCGGATACGCAGTATTTT
CASSIGSQADTQYF
>.|.|TRBJ2-7|TRBV7-9
TGTGCCAGCAGCCCTCAAGTCGAGCAGTACTTC
CASSPQVEQYF
>.|once|TRBJ1-4|TRBV3-1/TRBV3-2
TGTGCCAGCAGCCAAGATGGAGGAACTAATGAAAAACTGTTTTTT
CASSQDGGTNEKLFF
>TRBD2|.|TRBJ2-1|TRBV28
TGTGCCAGCAGTTCCCCGACTAGCGGCTCCTACAATGAGCAGTTCTTC
CASSSPTSGSYNEQFF
>.|.|TRBJ1-1|TRBV28
TGTGCCAGCAGTTTAACATTGAACACTGAAGCTTTCTTT
CASSLTLNTEAFF
>.|.|TRBJ2-7|TRBV2
TGTGCCAGCAGTGAAGCTCTACAGGGTGTGTTTTCCTACGAGCAGTACTTC
CASSEALQGVFSYEQYF
>TRBD1|.|TRBJ1-1|TRBV27
TGTGCCAGCAGCAGGGGGCCGGGCACTGAAGCTTTCTTT
CASSRGPGTEAFF
>.|.|TRBJ2-3|TRBV14
TGTGCCAGCAGCCAAGCAAGCACAGATACGCAGTATTTT
CASSQASTDTQYF
>TRBD1|once|TRBJ1-1|TRBV6-5
TGTGCCAGCAGAGGACAGGGGGGGAACACTGAAGCTTTCTTT
CASRGQGGNTEAFF
>.|.|TRBJ2-7|TRBV28
TGTGCCAGCACCCCAGGGCGGCCCCCCAGGACCTACGAGCAGTACTTC
CASTPGRPPRTYEQYF
>.|.|TRBJ1-2|TRBV7-2
TGTGCCAGCAGCTTACCCTTGACAGGAATTTATGGCTACACCTTC
CASSLPLTGIYGYTF
>TRBD1|.|TRBJ1-6|TRBV6-2/TRBV6-3
TGTGCCAGCAGTTACCCGACAGGGGAAAATTCACCCCTCCACTTT
CASSYPTGENSPLHF
>TRBD2|many|TRBJ2-3|TRBV6-5
TGTGCCAGCGGGACTAGCGGGGGGGCAGATACGCAGTATTTT
CASGTSGGADTQYF
>.|.|TRBJ1-2|TRBV24-1
TGTGCCACCAGCCCCGGTGGGCGGGATGGCTACACCTTC
CATSPGGRDGYTF
>.|.|TRBJ1-5|TRBV3-1/TRBV3-2
TGTGCCAGCAGCCCTTCGGTTGAACAGCCCCAGCATTTT
CASSPSVEQPQHF
>.|.|TRBJ2-3|TRBV19
TGTGCCAGTAGTCCGGGACACGGCCCCACAGATACGCAGTATTTT
CASSPGHGPTDTQYF
>.|.|TRBJ2-3|TRBV15
TGTGCCACCAGCAGAGTTCCCGGGACTTCTAGCACAGATACGCAGTATTTT
CATSRVPGTSSTDTQYF
>.|.|TRBJ2-1|TRBV21-1
TGTGCCAGCAGCCGCCATCTCTCCTACAATGAGCAGTTCTTC
CASSRHLSYNEQFF
>.|.|TRBJ2-7|TRBV24-1
TGTGCCACCAGTGACTTGTTTCCCTACCCCCTGGGGCTATACGAGCAGTACTTC
CATSDLFPYPLGLYEQYF
>TRBD2|.|TRBJ2-7|TRBV4-2
TGTGCCAGCAGCCGAATTCTAGCGGGGTATCACGAGCAGTACTTC
CASSRILAGYHEQYF